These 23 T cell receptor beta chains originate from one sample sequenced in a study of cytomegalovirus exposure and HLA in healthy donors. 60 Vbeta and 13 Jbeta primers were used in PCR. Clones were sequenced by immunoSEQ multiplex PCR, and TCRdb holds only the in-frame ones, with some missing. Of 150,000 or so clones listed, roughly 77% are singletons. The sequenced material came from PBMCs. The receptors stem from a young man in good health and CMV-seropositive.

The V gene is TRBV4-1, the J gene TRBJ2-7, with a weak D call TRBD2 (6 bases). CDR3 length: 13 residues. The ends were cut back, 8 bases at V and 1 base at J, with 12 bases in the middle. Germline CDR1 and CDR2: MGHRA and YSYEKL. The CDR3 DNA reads TGCGCCAGCGCACGGGACTTTTCCTACGAGCAGTACTTC. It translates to CASARDFSYEQYF.

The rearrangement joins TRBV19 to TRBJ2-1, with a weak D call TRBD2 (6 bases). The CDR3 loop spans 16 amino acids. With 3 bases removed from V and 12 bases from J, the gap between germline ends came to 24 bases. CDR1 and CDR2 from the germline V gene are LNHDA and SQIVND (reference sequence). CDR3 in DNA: TGTGCCAGTAGTATCGGAGGGACCTCCGTACCTAGGGGGCAGTTCTTC. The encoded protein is CASSIGGTSVPRGQFF.

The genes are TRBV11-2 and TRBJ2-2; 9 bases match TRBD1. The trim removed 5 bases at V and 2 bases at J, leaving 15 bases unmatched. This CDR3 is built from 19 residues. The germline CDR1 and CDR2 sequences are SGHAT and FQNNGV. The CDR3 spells CASSPRLGFTGGNTGELFF. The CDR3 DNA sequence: TGTGCCAGCAGCCCACGACTAGGGTTTACAGGGGGCAACACCGGGGAGCTGTTTTTT. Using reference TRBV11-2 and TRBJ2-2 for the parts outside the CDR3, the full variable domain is EAGVAQSPRYKIIEKRQSVAFWCNPISGHATLYWYQQILGQGPKLLIQFQNNGVVDDSQLPKDRFSAERLKGVDSTLKIQPAKLEDSAVYLCASSPRLGFTGGNTGELFFGEGSRLTVL.

The CDR3 bases are TGCGCCAGCAGCTGGACAGGGGATGGCACCGGGGAGCTGTTTTTT. This translates into CASSWTGDGTGELFF. V usage is TRBV5-1 and J usage is TRBJ2-2; 9 positions match TRBD1. Germline CDR1 reads SGHRS; CDR2 reads YFSETQ. V lost 3 bases and J lost 4; bases outside the gene matches: 4. The CDR3 is 15 amino acids.

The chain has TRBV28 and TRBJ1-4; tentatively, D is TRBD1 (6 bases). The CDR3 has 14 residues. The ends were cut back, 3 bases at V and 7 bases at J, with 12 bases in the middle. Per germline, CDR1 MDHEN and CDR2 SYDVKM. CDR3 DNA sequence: TGTGCCAGCAGTTTTGGACAGATAGCTGAAAAACTGTTTTTT. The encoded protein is CASSFGQIAEKLFF.

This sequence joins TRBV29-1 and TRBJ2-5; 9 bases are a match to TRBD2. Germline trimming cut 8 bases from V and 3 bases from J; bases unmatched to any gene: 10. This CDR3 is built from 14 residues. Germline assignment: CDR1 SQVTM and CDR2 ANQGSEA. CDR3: CSLVLAGSKETQYF. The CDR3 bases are TGCAGCTTGGTACTAGCGGGTTCAAAAGAGACCCAGTACTTC.

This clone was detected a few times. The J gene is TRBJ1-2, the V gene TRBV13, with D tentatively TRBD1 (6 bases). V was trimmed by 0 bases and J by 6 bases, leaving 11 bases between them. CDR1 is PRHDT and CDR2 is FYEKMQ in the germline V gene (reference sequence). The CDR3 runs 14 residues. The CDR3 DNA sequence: TGTGCCAGCAGCTTAGGTTCAGGGGTCCATGGCTACACCTTC. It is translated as CASSLGSGVHGYTF.

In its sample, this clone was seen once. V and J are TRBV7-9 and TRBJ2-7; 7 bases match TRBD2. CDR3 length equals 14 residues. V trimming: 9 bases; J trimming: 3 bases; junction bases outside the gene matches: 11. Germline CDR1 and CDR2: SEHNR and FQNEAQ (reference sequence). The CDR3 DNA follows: TGTGCCAGTCACCGGGGGGTCACAGACTACGAGCAGTACTTC. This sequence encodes CASHRGVTDYEQYF.

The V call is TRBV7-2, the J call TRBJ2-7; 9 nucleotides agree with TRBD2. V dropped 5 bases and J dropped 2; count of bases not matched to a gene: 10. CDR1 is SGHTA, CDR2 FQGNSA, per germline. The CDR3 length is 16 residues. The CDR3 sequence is CASSPTGLAGPYEQYF. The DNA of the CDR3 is TGTGCCAGCAGCCCTACGGGGCTAGCGGGGCCCTACGAGCAGTACTTC.

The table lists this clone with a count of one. The CDR3 sequence: CASSLGTVNEKLFF. The CDR3, as DNA: TGCGCCAGCAGCTTGGGCACAGTTAATGAAAAACTGTTTTTT. This chain uses TRBV5-1 with TRBJ1-4; unclear D gene. There are 14 residues in the CDR3. With 0 bases removed from V and 4 bases from J, the gap between germline ends came to 7 bases. Germline lookup yields CDR1 SGHRS and CDR2 YFSETQ.

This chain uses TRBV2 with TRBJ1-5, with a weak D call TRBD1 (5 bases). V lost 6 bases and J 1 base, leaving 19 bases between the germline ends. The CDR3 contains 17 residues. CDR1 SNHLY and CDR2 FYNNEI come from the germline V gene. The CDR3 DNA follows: TGTGCCAGCAGCCGGACAAGGAGTTTAATAAGCAATCAGCCCCAGCATTTT. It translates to CASSRTRSLISNQPQHF.

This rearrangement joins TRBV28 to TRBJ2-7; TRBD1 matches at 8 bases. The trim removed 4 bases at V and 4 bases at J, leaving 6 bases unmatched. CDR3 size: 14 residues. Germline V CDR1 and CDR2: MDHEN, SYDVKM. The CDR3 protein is CASSSWTGWYEQYF. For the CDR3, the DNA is TGTGCCAGCAGTTCCTGGACAGGGTGGTACGAGCAGTACTTC. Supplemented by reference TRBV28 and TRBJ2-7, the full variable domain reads DVKVTQSSRYLVKRTGEKVFLECVQDMDHENMFWYRQDPGLGLRLIYFSYDVKMKEKGDIPEGYSVSREKKERFSLILESASTNQTSMYLCASSSWTGWYEQYFGPGTRLTVT.

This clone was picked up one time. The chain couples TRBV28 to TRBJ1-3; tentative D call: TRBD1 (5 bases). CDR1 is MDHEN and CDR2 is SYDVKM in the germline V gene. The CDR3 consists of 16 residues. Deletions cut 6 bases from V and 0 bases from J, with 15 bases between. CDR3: CASSSGDRLSGNTIYF. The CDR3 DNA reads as TGTGCCAGCAGCTCGGGTGACAGACTCTCTGGAAACACCATATATTTT.

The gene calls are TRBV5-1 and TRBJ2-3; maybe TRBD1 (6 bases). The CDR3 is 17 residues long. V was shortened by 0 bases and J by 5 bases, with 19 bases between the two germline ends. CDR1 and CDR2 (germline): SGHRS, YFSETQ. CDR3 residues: CASSLGGGVPHRDTQYF. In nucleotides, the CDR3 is TGCGCCAGCAGCTTGGGAGGGGGTGTGCCACACAGAGATACGCAGTATTTT.

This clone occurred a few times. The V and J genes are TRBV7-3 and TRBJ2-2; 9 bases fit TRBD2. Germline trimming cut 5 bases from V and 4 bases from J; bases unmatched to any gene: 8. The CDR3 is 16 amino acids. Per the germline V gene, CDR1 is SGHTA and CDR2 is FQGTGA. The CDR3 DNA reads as TGTGCCAGCAGCCTCACGGCGGGAGGGGGCACCGGGGAGCTGTTTTTT. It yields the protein CASSLTAGGGTGELFF.

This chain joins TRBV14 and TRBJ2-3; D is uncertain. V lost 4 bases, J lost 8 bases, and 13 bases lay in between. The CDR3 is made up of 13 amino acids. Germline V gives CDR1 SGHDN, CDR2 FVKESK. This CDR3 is CASSPNPYGTQYF. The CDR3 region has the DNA TGTGCCAGCAGCCCGAACCCCTATGGTACGCAGTATTTT.

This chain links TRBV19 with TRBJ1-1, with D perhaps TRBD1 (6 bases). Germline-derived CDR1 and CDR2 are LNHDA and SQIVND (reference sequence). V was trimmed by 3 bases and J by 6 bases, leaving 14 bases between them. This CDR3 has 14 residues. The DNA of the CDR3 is TGTGCCAGTAGTATCTGGGGGCGAGCCCCTGAAGCTTTCTTT. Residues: CASSIWGRAPEAFF. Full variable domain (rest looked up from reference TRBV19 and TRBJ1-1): DGGITQSPKYLFRKEGQNVTLSCEQNLNHDAMYWYRQDPGQGLRLIYYSQIVNDFQKGDIAEGYSVSREKKESFPLTVTSAQKNPTAFYLCASSIWGRAPEAFFGQGTRLTVV.

DNA for the CDR3: TGTGCCAGCAGTCCCCTAGCGGGCCCCGAGCAGTACTTC. Its protein is CASSPLAGPEQYF. V is TRBV6-5 and J is TRBJ2-5, with 8 bases fitting TRBD2. The tail of the sequence fits TRBJ2-7 better, so the J call may be wrong. CDR3 length equals 13 residues. Germline CDR1 and CDR2: MNHEY and SVGAGI.

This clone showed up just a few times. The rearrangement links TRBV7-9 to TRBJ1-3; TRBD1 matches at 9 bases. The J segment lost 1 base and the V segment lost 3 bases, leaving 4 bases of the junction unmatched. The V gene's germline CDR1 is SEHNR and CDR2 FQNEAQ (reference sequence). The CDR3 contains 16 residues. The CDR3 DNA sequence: TGTGCCAGCAGCTTCCTTGGGACAGGGTCTGGAAACACCATATATTTT. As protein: CASSFLGTGSGNTIYF.

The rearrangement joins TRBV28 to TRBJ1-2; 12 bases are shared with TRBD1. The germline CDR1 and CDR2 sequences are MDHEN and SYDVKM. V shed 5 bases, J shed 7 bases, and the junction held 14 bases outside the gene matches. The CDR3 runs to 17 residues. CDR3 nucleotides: TGTGCCAGCAGTCTCGCCGGGACAGGGGGCGGCTTGGGTGGCTACACCTTC. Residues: CASSLAGTGGGLGGYTF.

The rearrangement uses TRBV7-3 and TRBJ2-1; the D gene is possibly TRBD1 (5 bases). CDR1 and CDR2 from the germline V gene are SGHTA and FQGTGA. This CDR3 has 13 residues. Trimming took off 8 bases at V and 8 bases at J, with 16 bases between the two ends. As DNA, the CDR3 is TGTGCCAGCGCGAAAAGGGGTGGGGATGAGCAGTTCTTC. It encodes CASAKRGGDEQFF.

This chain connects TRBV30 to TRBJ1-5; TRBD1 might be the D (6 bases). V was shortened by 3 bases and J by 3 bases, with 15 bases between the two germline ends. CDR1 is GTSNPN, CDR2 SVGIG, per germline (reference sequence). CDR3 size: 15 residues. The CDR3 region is CAWSHKGQYNQPQHF. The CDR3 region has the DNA TGTGCCTGGAGCCATAAAGGACAGTACAATCAGCCCCAGCATTTT. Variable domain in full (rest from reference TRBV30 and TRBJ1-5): SQTIHQWPATLVQPVGSPLSLECTVEGTSNPNLYWYRQAAGRGLQLLFYSVGIGQISSEVPQNLSASRPQDRQFILSSKKLLLSDSGFYLCAWSHKGQYNQPQHFGDGTRLSIL.

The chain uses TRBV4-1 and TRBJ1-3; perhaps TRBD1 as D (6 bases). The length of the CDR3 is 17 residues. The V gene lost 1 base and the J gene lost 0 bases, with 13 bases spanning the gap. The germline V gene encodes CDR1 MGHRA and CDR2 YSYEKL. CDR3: CASSQGLQGGSGNTIYF. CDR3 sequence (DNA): TGCGCCAGCAGCCAAGGTCTCCAAGGGGGCTCTGGAAACACCATATATTTT.